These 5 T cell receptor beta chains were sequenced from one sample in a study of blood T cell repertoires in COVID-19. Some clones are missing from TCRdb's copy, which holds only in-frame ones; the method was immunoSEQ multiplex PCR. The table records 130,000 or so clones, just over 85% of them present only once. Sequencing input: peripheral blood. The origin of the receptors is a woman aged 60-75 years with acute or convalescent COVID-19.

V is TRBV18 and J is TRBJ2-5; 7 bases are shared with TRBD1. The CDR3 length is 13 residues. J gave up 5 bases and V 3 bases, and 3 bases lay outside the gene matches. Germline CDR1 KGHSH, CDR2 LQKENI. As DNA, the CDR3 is TGTGCCAGCTCACCTAAGACAGGGGAGACCCAGTACTTC. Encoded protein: CASSPKTGETQYF.

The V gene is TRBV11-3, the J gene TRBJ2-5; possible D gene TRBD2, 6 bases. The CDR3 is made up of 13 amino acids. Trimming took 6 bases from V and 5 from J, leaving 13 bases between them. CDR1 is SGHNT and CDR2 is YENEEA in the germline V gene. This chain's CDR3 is CASSPREDETQYF. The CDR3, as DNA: TGTGCCAGCAGTCCCAGGGAGGACGAGACCCAGTACTTC. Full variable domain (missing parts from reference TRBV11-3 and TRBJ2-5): EAGVVQSPRYKIIEKKQPVAFWCNPISGHNTLYWYLQNLGQGPELLIRYENEEAVDDSQLPKDRFSAERLKGVDSTLKIQPAELGDSAVYLCASSPREDETQYFGPGTRLLVL.

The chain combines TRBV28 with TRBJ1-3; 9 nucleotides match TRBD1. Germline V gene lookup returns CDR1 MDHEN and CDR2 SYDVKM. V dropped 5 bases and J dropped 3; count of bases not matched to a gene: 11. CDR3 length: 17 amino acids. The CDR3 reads CASSAIQGARRGNTIYF. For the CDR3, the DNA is TGTGCCAGCAGTGCGATACAGGGGGCGCGACGTGGAAACACCATATATTTT.

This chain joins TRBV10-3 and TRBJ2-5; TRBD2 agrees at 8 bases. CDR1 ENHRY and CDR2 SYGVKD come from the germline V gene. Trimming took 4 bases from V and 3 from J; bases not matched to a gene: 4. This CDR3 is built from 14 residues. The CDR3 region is CAISGGGMEETQYF. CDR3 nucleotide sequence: TGTGCCATCAGTGGCGGGGGGATGGAAGAGACCCAGTACTTC.

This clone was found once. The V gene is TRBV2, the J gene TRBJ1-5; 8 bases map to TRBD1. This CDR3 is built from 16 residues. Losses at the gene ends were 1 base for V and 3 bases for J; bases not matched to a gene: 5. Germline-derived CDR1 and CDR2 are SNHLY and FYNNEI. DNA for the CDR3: TGTGCCAGCAGTGAAGATAGGACAGGGCCCAATCAGCCCCAGCATTTT. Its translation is CASSEDRTGPNQPQHF. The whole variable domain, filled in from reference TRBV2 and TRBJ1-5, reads EPEVTQTPSHQVTQMGQEVILRCVPISNHLYFYWYRQILGQKVEFLVSFYNNEISEKSEIFDDQFSVERPDGSNFTLKIRSTKLEDSAMYFCASSEDRTGPNQPQHFGDGTRLSIL.